This T cell receptor beta chain derives from a study of T cells after yellow fever vaccination. Deletions cut 1 base from V and 3 bases from J, with 10 bases between. Germline V gives CDR1 DFQATT, CDR2 SNEGSKA (reference sequence). The CDR3 extends over 14 amino acids. TCRdb re-called the 5' RACE reads with MiXCR, one entry per CDR3 protein. The table has 350,000 to 450,000 distinct CDR3 sequences, around 20% seen once; the top ten hold roughly a sixth. This receptor was obtained from a young man who received the YFV17D yellow fever vaccine. The chain combines TRBV20-1 with TRBJ2-1; possibly TRBD2 for D (6 bases). The source material was PBMCs, sampled before the yellow fever booster vaccination. CDR3 amino acids: CSARGDSGYNEQFF. The CDR3 DNA is TGCAGTGCTAGAGGTGATAGCGGCTACAATGAGCAGTTCTTC.